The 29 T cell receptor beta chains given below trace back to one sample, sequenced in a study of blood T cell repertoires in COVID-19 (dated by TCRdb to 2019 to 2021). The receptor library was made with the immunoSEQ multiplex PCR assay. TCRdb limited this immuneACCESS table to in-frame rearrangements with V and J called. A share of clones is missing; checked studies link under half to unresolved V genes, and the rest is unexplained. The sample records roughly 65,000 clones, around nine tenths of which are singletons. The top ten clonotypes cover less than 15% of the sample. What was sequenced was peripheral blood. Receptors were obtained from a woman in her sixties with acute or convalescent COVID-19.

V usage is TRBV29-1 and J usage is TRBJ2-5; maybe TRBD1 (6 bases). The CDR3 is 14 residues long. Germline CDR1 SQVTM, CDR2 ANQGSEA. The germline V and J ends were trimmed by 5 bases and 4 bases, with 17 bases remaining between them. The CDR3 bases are TGCAGCGTTAATAGCCGGGACACGGGAGAGACCCAGTACTTC. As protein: CSVNSRDTGETQYF.

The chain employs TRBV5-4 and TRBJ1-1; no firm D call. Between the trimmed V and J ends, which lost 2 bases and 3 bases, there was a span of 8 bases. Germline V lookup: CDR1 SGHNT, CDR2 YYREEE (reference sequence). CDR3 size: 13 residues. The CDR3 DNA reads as TGTGCCAGCAGCTTCGGGAGTGACACTGAAGCTTTCTTT. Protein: CASSFGSDTEAFF.

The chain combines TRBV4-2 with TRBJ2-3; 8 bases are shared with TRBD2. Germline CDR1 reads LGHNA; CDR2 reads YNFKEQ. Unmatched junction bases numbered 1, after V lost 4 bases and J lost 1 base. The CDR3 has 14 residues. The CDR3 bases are TGTGCCAGCAGCCCGGGGGGGGGCACAGATACGCAGTATTTT. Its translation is CASSPGGGTDTQYF.

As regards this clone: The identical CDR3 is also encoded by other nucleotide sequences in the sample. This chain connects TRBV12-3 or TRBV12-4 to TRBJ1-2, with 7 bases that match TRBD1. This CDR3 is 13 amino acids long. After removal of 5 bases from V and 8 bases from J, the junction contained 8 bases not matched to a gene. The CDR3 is CASSPDRSYGYTF. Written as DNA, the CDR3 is TGTGCCAGCAGTCCGGACAGGTCGTACGGCTACACCTTC.

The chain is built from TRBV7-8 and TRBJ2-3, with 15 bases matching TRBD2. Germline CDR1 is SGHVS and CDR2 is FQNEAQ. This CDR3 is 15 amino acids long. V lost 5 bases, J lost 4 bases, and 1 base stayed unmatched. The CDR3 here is CASSRTSGGADTQYF. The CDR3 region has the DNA TGTGCCAGCAGCCGGACTAGCGGGGGGGCAGATACGCAGTATTTT.

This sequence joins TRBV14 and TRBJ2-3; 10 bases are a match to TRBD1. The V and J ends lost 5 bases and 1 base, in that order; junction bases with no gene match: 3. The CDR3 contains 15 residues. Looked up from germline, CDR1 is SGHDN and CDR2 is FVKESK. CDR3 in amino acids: CASSTGTGGTDTQYF. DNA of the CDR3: TGTGCCAGCAGCACCGGGACAGGGGGCACAGATACGCAGTATTTT.

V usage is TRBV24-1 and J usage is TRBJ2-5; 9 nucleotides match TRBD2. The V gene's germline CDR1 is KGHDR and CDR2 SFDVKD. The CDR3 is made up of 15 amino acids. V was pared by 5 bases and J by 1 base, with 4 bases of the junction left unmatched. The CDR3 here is CATSGTSEIQETQYF. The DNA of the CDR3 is TGTGCCACCAGTGGGACTAGCGAGATCCAAGAGACCCAGTACTTC.

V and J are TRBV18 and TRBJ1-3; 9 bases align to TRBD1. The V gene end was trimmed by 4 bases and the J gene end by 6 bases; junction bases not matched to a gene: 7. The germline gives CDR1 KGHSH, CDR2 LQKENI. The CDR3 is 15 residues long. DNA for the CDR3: TGTGCCAGCTCACACGGGACAGGGCTTGAAAACACCATATATTTT. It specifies CASSHGTGLENTIYF.

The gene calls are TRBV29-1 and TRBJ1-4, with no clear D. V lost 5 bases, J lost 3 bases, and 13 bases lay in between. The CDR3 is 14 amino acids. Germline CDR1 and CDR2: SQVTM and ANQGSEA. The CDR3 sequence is CSVTASGPNEKLFF. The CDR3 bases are TGCAGCGTTACAGCCTCCGGCCCTAATGAAAAACTGTTTTTT.

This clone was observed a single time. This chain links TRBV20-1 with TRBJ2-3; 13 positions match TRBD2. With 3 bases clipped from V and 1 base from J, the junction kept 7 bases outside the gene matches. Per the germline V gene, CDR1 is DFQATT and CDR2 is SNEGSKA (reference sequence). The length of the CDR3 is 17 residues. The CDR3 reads CSASEATSGGGTDTQYF. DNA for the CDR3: TGCAGTGCTAGTGAAGCTACTAGCGGGGGGGGCACAGATACGCAGTATTTT.

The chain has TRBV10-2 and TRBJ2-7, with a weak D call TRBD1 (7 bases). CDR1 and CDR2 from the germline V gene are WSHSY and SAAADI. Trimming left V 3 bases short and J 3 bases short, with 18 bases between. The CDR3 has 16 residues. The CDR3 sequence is CASSENWAGGNYEQYF. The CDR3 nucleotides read TGCGCCAGCAGTGAAAATTGGGCAGGGGGGAACTACGAGCAGTACTTC.

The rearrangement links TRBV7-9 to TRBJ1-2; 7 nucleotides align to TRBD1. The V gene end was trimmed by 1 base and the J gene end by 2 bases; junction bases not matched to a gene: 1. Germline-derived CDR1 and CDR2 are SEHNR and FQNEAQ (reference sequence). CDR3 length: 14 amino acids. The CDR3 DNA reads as TGTGCCAGCAGCTTAGAGACAGGGAACTATGGCTACACCTTC. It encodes CASSLETGNYGYTF. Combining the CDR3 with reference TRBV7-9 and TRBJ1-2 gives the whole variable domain DTGVSQNPRHKITKRGQNVTFRCDPISEHNRLYWYRQTLGQGPEFLTYFQNEAQLEKSRLLSDRFSAERPKGSFSTLEIQRTEQGDSAMYLCASSLETGNYGYTFGSGTRLTVV.

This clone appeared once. As DNA, the CDR3 is TGTGCCAGCAGCGCTCAGGGGTTGGACACTGAAGCTTTCTTT. Its protein is CASSAQGLDTEAFF. The chain links TRBV11-3 to TRBJ1-1; tentatively, D is TRBD1 (6 bases). Germline V gene data show CDR1 as SGHNT and CDR2 as YENEEA. With 5 bases removed from V and 3 bases from J, the gap between germline ends came to 13 bases. The CDR3 spans 14 residues.

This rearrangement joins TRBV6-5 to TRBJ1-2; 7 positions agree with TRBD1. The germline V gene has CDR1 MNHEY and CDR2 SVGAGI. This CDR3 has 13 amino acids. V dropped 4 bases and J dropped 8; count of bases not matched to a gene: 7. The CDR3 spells CASSSTGERGYTF. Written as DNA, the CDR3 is TGTGCCAGCAGTTCTACAGGGGAGAGGGGCTACACCTTC.

The CDR3 region has the DNA TGTGCCAGCAGCAAAGTTGGGGAGAGAGGGACTGAAGCTTTCTTT. It codes for CASSKVGERGTEAFF. This chain links TRBV21-1 with TRBJ1-1. TRBV21-1 is recorded as a pseudogene. The CDR3 contains 15 residues.

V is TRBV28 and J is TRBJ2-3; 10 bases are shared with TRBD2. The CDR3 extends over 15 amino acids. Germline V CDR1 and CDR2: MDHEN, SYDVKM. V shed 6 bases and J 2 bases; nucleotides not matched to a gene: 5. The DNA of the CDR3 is TGTGCCAGCAGACTAGCGGGGACCCCCACAGATACGCAGTATTTT. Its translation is CASRLAGTPTDTQYF.

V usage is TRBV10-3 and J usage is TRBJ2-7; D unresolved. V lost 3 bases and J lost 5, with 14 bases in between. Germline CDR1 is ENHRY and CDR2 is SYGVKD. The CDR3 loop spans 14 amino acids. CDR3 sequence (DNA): TGTGCCATCAGTGAATGGCAGCAGGAAGACGAGCAGTACTTC. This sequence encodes CAISEWQQEDEQYF.

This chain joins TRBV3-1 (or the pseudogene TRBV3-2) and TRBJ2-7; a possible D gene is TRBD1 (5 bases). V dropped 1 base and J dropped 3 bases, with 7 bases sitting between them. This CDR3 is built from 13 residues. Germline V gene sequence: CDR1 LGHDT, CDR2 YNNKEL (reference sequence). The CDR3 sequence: CASSQGQGYEQYF. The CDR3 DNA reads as TGTGCCAGCAGCCAAGGTCAGGGCTACGAGCAGTACTTC.

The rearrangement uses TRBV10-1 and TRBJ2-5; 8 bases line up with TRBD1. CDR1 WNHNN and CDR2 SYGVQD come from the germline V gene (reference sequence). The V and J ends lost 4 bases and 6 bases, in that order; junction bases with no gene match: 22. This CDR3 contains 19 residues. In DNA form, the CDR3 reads TGCGCCAGCAGTGTCACCTACGGCCCCAGGGGGCGTTTCGTAAAGACCCAGTACTTC. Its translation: CASSVTYGPRGRFVKTQYF.

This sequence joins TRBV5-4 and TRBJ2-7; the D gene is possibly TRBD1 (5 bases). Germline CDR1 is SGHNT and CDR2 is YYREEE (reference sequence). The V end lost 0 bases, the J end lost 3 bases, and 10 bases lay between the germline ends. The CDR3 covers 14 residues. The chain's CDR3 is CASSLEGAGYEQYF. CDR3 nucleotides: TGTGCCAGCAGCTTGGAAGGGGCCGGCTACGAGCAGTACTTC.

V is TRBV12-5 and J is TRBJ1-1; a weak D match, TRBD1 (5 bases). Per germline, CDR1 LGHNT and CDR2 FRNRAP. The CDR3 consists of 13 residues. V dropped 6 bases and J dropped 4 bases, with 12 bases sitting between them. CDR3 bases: TGTGCTAGTGGATTAATGGGGCCCACTGAAGCTTTCTTT. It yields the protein CASGLMGPTEAFF. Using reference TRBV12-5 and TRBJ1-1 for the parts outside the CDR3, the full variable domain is DARVTQTPRHKVTEMGQEVTMRCQPILGHNTVFWYRQTMMQGLELLAYFRNRAPLDDSGMPKDRFSAEMPDATLATLKIQPSEPRDSAVYFCASGLMGPTEAFFGQGTRLTVV.

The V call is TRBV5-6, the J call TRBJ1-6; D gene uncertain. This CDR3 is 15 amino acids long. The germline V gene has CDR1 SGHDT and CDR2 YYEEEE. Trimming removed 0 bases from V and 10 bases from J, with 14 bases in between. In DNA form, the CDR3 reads TGTGCCAGCAGCTTGGAACGGGGTAAAGGCTCACCCCTCCACTTT. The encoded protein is CASSLERGKGSPLHF. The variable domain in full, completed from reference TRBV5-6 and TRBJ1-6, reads DAGVTQSPTHLIKTRGQQVTLRCSPKSGHDTVSWYQQALGQGPQFIFQYYEEEERQRGNFPDRFSGHQFPNYSSELNVNALLLGDSALYLCASSLERGKGSPLHFGNGTRLTVT.

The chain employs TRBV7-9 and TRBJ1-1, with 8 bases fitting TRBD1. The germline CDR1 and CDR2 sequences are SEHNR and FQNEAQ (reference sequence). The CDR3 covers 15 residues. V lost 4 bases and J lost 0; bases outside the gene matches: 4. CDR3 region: CASSSGQGMNTEAFF. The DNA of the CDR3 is TGTGCCAGCAGCTCTGGACAGGGAATGAACACTGAAGCTTTCTTT.

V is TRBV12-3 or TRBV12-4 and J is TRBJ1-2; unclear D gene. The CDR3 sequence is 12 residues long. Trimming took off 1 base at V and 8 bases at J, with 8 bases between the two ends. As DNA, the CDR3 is TGTGCCAGCAGTTTAGACGGGTACGGCTACACCTTC. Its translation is CASSLDGYGYTF.

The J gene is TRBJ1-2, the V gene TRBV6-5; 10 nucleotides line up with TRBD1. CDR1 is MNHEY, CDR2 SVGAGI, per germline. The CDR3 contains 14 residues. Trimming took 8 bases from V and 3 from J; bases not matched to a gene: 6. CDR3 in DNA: TGTGCCAGCCGGGACAGGGGCTTTGACTATGGCTACACCTTC. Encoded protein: CASRDRGFDYGYTF.

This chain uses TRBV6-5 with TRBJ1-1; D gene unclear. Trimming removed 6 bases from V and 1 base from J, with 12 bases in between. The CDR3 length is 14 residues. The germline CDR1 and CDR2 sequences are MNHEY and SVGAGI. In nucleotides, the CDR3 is TGTGCCAGCAGCCGGAGCAGAGGGAACACTGAAGCTTTCTTT. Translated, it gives CASSRSRGNTEAFF.

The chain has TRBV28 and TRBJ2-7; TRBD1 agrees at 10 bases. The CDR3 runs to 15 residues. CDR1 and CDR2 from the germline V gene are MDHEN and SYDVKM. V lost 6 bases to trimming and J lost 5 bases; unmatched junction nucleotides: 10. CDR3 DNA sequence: TGTGCCAGCAGAATCGAGACAGGGGGCCTCGACGAGCAGTACTTC. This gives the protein CASRIETGGLDEQYF.

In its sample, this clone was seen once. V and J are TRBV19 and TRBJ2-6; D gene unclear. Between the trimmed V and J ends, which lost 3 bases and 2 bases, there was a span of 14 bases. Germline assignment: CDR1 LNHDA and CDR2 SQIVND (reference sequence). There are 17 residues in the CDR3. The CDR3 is CASSIVADLTGANVLTF. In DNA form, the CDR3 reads TGTGCCAGTAGTATTGTCGCAGACTTAACTGGGGCCAACGTCCTGACTTTC.

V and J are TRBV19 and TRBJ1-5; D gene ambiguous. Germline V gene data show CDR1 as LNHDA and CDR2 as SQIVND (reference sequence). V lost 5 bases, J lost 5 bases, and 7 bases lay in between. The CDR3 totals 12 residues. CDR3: CASSFTDQPQHF. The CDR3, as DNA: TGTGCCAGTAGTTTTACGGATCAGCCCCAGCATTTT.